This entry features one T cell receptor (beta chain) sequence. The antigen remains undetermined. These data come from a study of cytomegalovirus exposure and HLA in healthy donors. Study-wide findings and caveats: Rarity held for most TCR sequences, but there were some public TCRs that occurred in many donors. An assumption of roughly uniform sequencing depth across donors underlay the presence/absence analyses. When a later analysis compared HLA-associated TCR beta chains with equally common others, the HLA-associated chains turned out to be more clonally expanded and to have lower generation probabilities. In a later analysis, TCR beta V- and J-gene trimming showed a link to a missense DCLRE1C variant.

The primer mix had 60 Vbeta and 13 Jbeta primers. Produced via immunoSEQ multiplex PCR; TCRdb's table is partial and in-frame only. This table holds 120,000 or so clones, more than 75% found once. This clonotype originated in a man aged 25-40 years in good health and CMV-seropositive. The source material was PBMCs.

CDR3 amino acids: CASSQPLGYEQYF. The CDR3 DNA reads as TGCGCCAGCAGCCAACCCCTCGGGTACGAGCAGTACTTC. J is TRBJ2-7 and V is TRBV4-1; D not certain. The germline gives CDR1 MGHRA, CDR2 YSYEKL. With 2 bases removed from V and 4 bases from J, the gap between germline ends came to 9 bases. The CDR3 has 13 residues.